Listed below are T cell receptor beta chains from one sample, sequenced in a study of blood T cell repertoires in COVID-19. Profiled with immunoSEQ multiplex PCR; TCRdb holds only in-frame clones, not every one. The table includes 210,000 or so clones, almost 85% detected once. Sequences were obtained from peripheral blood. The receptor source for this set is a woman between 70 and 85 years old with active or convalescent COVID-19. Both conserved end residues are part of each CDR3. The D gene is left open where the match is weak. Some rows have no size entry. The others give once, few or many, or a class for an expanded clone.

NA,NA,TRBJ2-2,TRBV3-1/TRBV3-2,CASSSSDWLATGELFF,TGTGCCAGCAGCTCGTCCGATTGGCTGGCCACCGGGGAGCTGTTTTTT
NA,TRBD1,TRBJ1-2,TRBV5-1,CASSKGQGALFFGYTF,TGCGCCAGCAGCAAGGGACAGGGGGCGCTTTTCTTTGGCTACACCTTC
NA,NA,TRBJ2-7,TRBV7-8,CASSFVGRDMEQYF,TGTGCCAGCAGCTTTGTCGGACGGGATATGGAGCAGTACTTC
NA,TRBD2,TRBJ2-5,TRBV10-3,CAISGSGAGGPRETQYF,TGTGCCATCAGCGGCTCGGGAGCGGGAGGGCCGAGGGAGACCCAGTACTTC
NA,TRBD1,TRBJ1-1,TRBV27,CASSDNIGTGGEAFF,TGTGCCAGCAGCGATAACATCGGGACAGGAGGTGAAGCTTTCTTT
NA,TRBD1,TRBJ1-2,TRBV24-1,CATSDFNRGHYGYTF,TGTGCCACCAGTGATTTCAACAGGGGACACTATGGCTACACCTTC
few,NA,TRBJ1-5,TRBV4-1,CASSSLTGVSNQPQHF,TGCGCCAGCAGCTCACTTACCGGGGTAAGCAATCAGCCCCAGCATTTT
NA,NA,TRBJ1-2,TRBV19,CASSMGALGYTF,TGTGCCAGTAGTATGGGGGCTCTGGGCTACACCTTC
NA,TRBD1,TRBJ2-5,TRBV5-1,CASSSNGQEETQYF,TGCGCCAGCAGCTCCAATGGACAGGAAGAGACCCAGTACTTC
NA,TRBD2,TRBJ2-7,TRBV18,CASSPDYLLAGSYEQYF,TGTGCCAGCTCACCGGACTACCTACTAGCGGGAAGCTACGAGCAGTACTTC
NA,TRBD1,TRBJ2-5,TRBV10-3,CAISTTGGTGEETQYF,TGTGCCATCAGCACGACTGGAGGGACAGGGGAAGAGACCCAGTACTTC
NA,TRBD2,TRBJ2-2,TRBV6-6,CASSYPGGSGTGELFF,TGTGCCAGCAGTTACCCTGGCGGGAGTGGAACCGGGGAGCTGTTTTTT
NA,TRBD2,TRBJ2-3,TRBV15,CATSRGSGASTDTQYF,TGTGCCACCAGCAGAGGGAGCGGGGCTAGCACAGATACGCAGTATTTT
NA,NA,TRBJ1-1,TRBV5-4,CASSFGTAEAFF,TGTGCCAGCAGCTTCGGGACTGCTGAAGCTTTCTTT
NA,TRBD2,TRBJ2-5,TRBV12-3/TRBV12-4,CASRSSGRETQYF,TGTGCCAGCAGATCCAGCGGGAGGGAGACCCAGTACTTC
NA,NA,TRBJ2-2,TRBV6-5,CASRPLRGTGELFF,TGTGCCAGCAGACCTCTTCGAGGGACCGGGGAGCTGTTTTTT
NA,NA,TRBJ2-1,TRBV14,CASSQNRLEEDNEQFF,TGTGCCAGCAGCCAAAATCGCCTAGAGGAGGACAATGAGCAGTTCTTC
once,TRBD2,TRBJ2-7,TRBV2,CASSEAIFGRNYEQYF,TGTGCCAGCAGTGAAGCGATCTTCGGGAGGAACTACGAGCAGTACTTC
NA,NA,TRBJ2-7,TRBV21-1,CASILDRDRGPYEQYF,TGTGCCAGCATCCTTGACCGGGACAGGGGGCCCTACGAGCAGTACTTC
NA,TRBD1,TRBJ1-5,TRBV28,CASSPPGQGHLNQPQHF,TGTGCCAGCAGTCCTCCGGGACAGGGGCACCTCAATCAGCCCCAGCATTTT
many,NA,TRBJ2-3,TRBV9,CASSNDGLTDTQYF,TGTGCCAGCAGCAATGACGGACTCACAGATACGCAGTATTTT
NA,TRBD2,TRBJ2-1,TRBV19,CASSLRDSGSFNEQFF,TGTGCCAGTAGTCTGCGGGATAGCGGGAGTTTTAATGAGCAGTTCTTC
few,TRBD2,TRBJ2-1,TRBV5-1,CASSLFPSGDNEQFF,TGCGCCAGCAGCTTGTTTCCTAGCGGCGACAATGAGCAGTTCTTC
NA,NA,TRBJ2-1,TRBV11-2,CASSLDLVLNEQFF,TGTGCCAGCAGCTTAGATCTAGTCCTCAATGAGCAGTTCTTC
NA,NA,TRBJ2-1,TRBV29-1,CSVDNRGGSSSYNEQFF,TGCAGCGTTGATAACAGGGGGGGGTCCAGCTCCTACAATGAGCAGTTCTTC
NA,NA,TRBJ2-6,TRBV7-9,CASSVSESGANVPTF,TGTGCCAGCAGCGTATCGGAATCTGGGGCCAACGTCCCGACTTTC
NA,NA,TRBJ2-1,TRBV3-1/TRBV3-2,CASSYPTPSGNEQFF,TGTGCCAGCAGCTATCCGACTCCATCCGGCAATGAGCAGTTCTTC
NA,NA,TRBJ1-2,TRBV27,CASSLSRQGIDGYTF,TGTGCCAGCAGTTTATCACGGCAGGGGATCGACGGCTACACCTTC
NA,NA,TRBJ2-7,TRBV21-1,CASSLKGVPAGGPYEQYF,TGTGCCAGCAGCCTCAAAGGGGTCCCAGCGGGAGGTCCCTACGAGCAGTACTTC
NA,NA,TRBJ1-2,TRBV5-1,CASSLVTGSNGYTF,TGCGCCAGCAGCTTGGTAACAGGTTCTAACGGCTACACCTTC
once,NA,TRBJ1-1,TRBV15,CATRGSGGTEAFF,TGTGCCACCAGAGGTTCGGGAGGGACTGAAGCTTTCTTT
once,TRBD2,TRBJ2-7,TRBV3-1/TRBV3-2,CASSQEGLADQQYF,TGTGCCAGCAGCCAAGAAGGACTAGCGGACCAGCAGTACTTC
NA,NA,TRBJ2-1,TRBV5-5,CASSRDFISYNEQFF,TGTGCCAGCAGCCGGGACTTCATCTCCTACAATGAGCAGTTCTTC
NA,TRBD1,TRBJ2-1,TRBV7-3,CASSLIGQGAAYNEQFF,TGTGCCAGCAGCCTCATCGGACAGGGGGCGGCCTACAATGAGCAGTTCTTC
NA,TRBD2,TRBJ2-5,TRBV29-1,CSVASWGGETQYF,TGCAGCGTTGCATCATGGGGGGGGGAGACCCAGTACTTC
NA,NA,TRBJ1-4,TRBV28,CASRLPRQYEKLFF,TGTGCCAGCAGACTCCCTCGACAGTATGAAAAACTGTTTTTT
NA,TRBD1,TRBJ2-7,TRBV3-1/TRBV3-2,CASSHGTAYEQYF,TGTGCCAGCAGCCATGGGACAGCCTACGAGCAGTACTTC
NA,TRBD1,TRBJ2-5,TRBV11-2,CASSPGTGIGETQYF,TGTGCCAGCAGCCCCGGGACAGGAATAGGCGAGACCCAGTACTTC
few,NA,TRBJ1-4,TRBV19,CASSPRQKGGEKLFF,TGTGCCAGTAGCCCCCGACAGAAAGGGGGTGAAAAACTGTTTTTT
once,NA,TRBJ1-2,TRBV3-1/TRBV3-2,CASSLRYAGNYGYTF,TGTGCCAGCAGCCTTCGTTATGCAGGGAACTATGGCTACACCTTC
NA,NA,TRBJ1-5,TRBV7-9,CASSLTGVGNQPQHF,TGTGCCAGCAGCTTGACCGGGGTTGGCAATCAGCCCCAGCATTTT